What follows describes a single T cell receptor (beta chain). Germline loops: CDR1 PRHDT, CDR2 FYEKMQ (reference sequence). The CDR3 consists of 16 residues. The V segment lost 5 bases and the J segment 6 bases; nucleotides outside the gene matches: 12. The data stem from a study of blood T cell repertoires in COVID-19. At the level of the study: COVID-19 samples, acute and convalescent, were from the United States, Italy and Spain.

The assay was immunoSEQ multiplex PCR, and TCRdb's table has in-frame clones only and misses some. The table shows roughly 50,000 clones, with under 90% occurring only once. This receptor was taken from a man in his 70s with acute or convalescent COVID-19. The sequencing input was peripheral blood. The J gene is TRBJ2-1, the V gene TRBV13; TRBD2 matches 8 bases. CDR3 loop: CASSPRIAGLFNEQFF. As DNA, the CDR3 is TGTGCCAGCAGCCCCAGGATAGCGGGGTTATTCAATGAGCAGTTCTTC.